The 7 T cell receptor beta chains presented below share a single source sample, sequenced in a study of patients and donors after allogeneic stem cell transplantation. TCRdb reprocessed the RT-PCR reads via MiXCR and lists one record per CDR3 protein. The sample includes 150,000 to 200,000 distinct CDR3 sequences, roughly 22% of them seen just once. Sample: blood, either unsorted or a sorted T cell fraction (not recorded which). These receptors were taken from a human donor who was either an allogeneic HSCT recipient or a stem cell or donor lymphocyte infusion donor (not recorded which). It is not recorded whose cells these are; they may come from a transplant donor.

V is TRBV5-1 and J is TRBJ1-5; 7 bases map to TRBD1. The CDR3 contains 15 residues. V shed 7 bases, J shed 1 base, and the junction held 8 bases outside the gene matches. The germline gives CDR1 SGHRS, CDR2 YFSETQ. Here the CDR3 DNA reads TGCGCCAGCGCCAGGGACAGTGGGAGCAATCAGCCCCAGCATTTT. Its protein is CASARDSGSNQPQHF.

In its sample, this clonotype was seen a few times. The V and J genes are TRBV2 and TRBJ2-3; 7 nucleotides agree with TRBD2. The CDR3 is 13 residues long. Germline CDR1 and CDR2: SNHLY and FYNNEI. V lost 10 bases, J lost 0 bases, and 4 bases stayed unmatched. CDR3 coding DNA: TGTGCCAATTTAGCGGGTAGCACAGATACGCAGTATTTT. It translates to CANLAGSTDTQYF.

This clonotype was observed at least ten times. The chain couples TRBV29-1 to TRBJ1-3; 7 bases align to TRBD1. CDR3 size: 15 residues. With V trimmed by 1 base and J by 2 bases, 5 bases remained unmatched. Germline CDR1 is SQVTM and CDR2 is ANQGSEA. The CDR3 is CSVEGQGGTGNTIYF. DNA of the CDR3: TGCAGCGTTGAAGGGCAGGGGGGAACTGGAAACACCATATATTTT.

The chain has TRBV25-1 and TRBJ1-5; tentative D call: TRBD1 (5 bases). From germline, CDR1 is MGHDK and CDR2 SYGVNS. Trimming left V 2 bases short and J 5 bases short, with 10 bases between. CDR3 length equals 14 residues. CDR3 DNA sequence: TGTGCCAGCAGTGAAGGGGGGACGCATCAGCCCCAGCATTTT. Amino acids: CASSEGGTHQPQHF.

Of note for this clonotype: One end of the junction does not line up with germline, which may come from a read error. The CDR3 DNA follows: TGTGACAGCAGTTACAGGGGTTATAATCAGCCCCAGCATTTT. This gives the protein CDSSYRGYNQPQHF. This chain connects TRBV6-2 or TRBV6-3 to TRBJ1-5; TRBD1 aligns across 7 bases. Germline loops: CDR1 MNHEY, CDR2 SVGEGT. There are 14 residues in the CDR3.

The chain carries TRBV3-1 and TRBJ1-1; 7 nucleotides align to TRBD1. The CDR3 extends over 13 amino acids. Germline CDR1 is LGHDT and CDR2 is YNNKEL (reference sequence). V trimming: 4 bases; J trimming: 4 bases; junction bases outside the gene matches: 3. The CDR3: CASSRQGSTEAFF. CDR3 in DNA: TGTGCCAGCAGCCGACAGGGTAGCACTGAAGCTTTCTTT.

The V gene is TRBV11-2, the J gene TRBJ2-5; D call uncertain. The CDR3 consists of 13 residues. CDR1 SGHAT and CDR2 FQNNGV come from the germline V gene. V was trimmed by 2 bases and J by 4 bases, leaving 8 bases between them. The CDR3 nucleotides are TGTGCCAGCAGCTTAAGTATACGAGAGACCCAGTACTTC. Protein sequence: CASSLSIRETQYF.